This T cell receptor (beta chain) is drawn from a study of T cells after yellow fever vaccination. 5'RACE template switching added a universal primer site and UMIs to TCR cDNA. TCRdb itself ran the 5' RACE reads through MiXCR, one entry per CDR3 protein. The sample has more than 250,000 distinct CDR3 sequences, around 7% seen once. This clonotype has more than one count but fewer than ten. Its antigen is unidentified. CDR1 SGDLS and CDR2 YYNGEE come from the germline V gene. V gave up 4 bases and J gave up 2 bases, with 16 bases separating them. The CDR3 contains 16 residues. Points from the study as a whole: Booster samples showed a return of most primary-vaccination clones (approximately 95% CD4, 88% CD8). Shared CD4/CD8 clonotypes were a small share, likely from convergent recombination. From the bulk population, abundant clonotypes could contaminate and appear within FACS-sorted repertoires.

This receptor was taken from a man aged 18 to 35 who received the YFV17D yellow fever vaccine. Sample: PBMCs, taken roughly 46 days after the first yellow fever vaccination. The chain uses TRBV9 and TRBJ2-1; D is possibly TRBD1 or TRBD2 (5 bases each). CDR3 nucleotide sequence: TGTGCCAGCAGCCCCCCCTCTTCGGGGCCCTACAATGAGCAGTTCTTC. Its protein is CASSPPSSGPYNEQFF.